The 25 T cell receptor beta chains below come from one sample, sequenced in a study of regulatory T cells in long-lasting Graves disease listed by TCRdb under 2021. Reading the label with the study, this specimen's time point is: persistent/refractory GD, antithyroid drugs over 5 years with positive TRAb. RNA was extracted from PBMCs in TRIzol for both TCR sequencing and RNA sequencing. The library was generated by multiplex PCR. TCRdb shows the sequencer as Illumina HiSeq 4000. CDR3 regions were amplified by Arm-PCR with iRepertoire HTBI primers to construct TCR beta libraries. The raw public data were reprocessed by TCRdb itself: fastp quality trimming at Q25, MiXCR clonotype calling, in-frame beta chains only. A single entry per CDR3 protein holds the most common genes and DNA from its merged rows. This sample holds 400,000 to 500,000 distinct CDR3 sequences; around 20% were observed only once. 7.8% of the sample is in the top ten clones.

Material: peripheral blood mononuclear cells (PBMCs), obtained when the disease was refractory, from a patient treated with antithyroid drugs. Receptor source: a female donor with Graves disease.

This clonotype was detected many times. The chain uses TRBV3-1 and TRBJ2-5, with D possibly matching TRBD1 (6 bases). The CDR3 has 14 residues. V lost 1 base to trimming and J lost 3 bases, with 9 bases between them. From germline, CDR1 is LGHDT and CDR2 YNNKEL (reference sequence). The CDR3 is CASSQVNREETQYF. The CDR3, as DNA: TGTGCCAGCAGCCAAGTAAACAGGGAAGAGACCCAGTACTTC.

The chain combines TRBV19 with TRBJ2-2; 9 bases agree with TRBD1. J was trimmed by 16 bases and V by 4 bases; bases with no gene match: 13. This CDR3 region has 14 residues. Germline V gene sequence: CDR1 LNHDA, CDR2 SQIVND (reference sequence). CDR3 loop: CASSNTGQGQMPFF. The CDR3 DNA reads as TGTGCCAGTAGTAATACAGGACAGGGGCAGATGCCGTTTTTT.

This clonotype appeared many times. The CDR3 loop is CASSLGVGTGAYEQYF. The CDR3 nucleotides read TGTGCCAGCAGTTTAGGAGTCGGGACAGGGGCCTACGAGCAGTACTTC. The chain combines TRBV27 with TRBJ2-7; 10 bases are a match to TRBD1. V shed 2 bases, J shed 2 bases, and the junction held 6 bases outside the gene matches. This CDR3 comprises 16 residues. Germline V gene sequence: CDR1 MNHEY, CDR2 SMNVEV (reference sequence).

The chain carries TRBV29-1 and TRBJ2-7; tentatively, D is TRBD2 (5 bases). The CDR3 runs to 16 residues. V lost 1 base and J lost 2, with 18 bases in between. The germline V gene encodes CDR1 SQVTM and CDR2 ANQGSEA. CDR3 DNA sequence: TGCAGCGTTGAAGGTATAGTCGGGGAAAGGACCTACGAGCAGTACTTC. Amino acid sequence: CSVEGIVGERTYEQYF.

V gene TRBV5-1 combines with J gene TRBJ1-4; 7 positions match TRBD1. The CDR3 runs to 14 residues. The V gene's germline CDR1 is SGHRS and CDR2 YFSETQ. J was trimmed by 5 bases and V by 2 bases; bases with no gene match: 3. CDR3 region: CASSFQQGNEKLFF. CDR3 sequence (DNA): TGCGCCAGCAGCTTTCAACAGGGGAATGAAAAACTGTTTTTT.

V gene TRBV11-2 combines with J gene TRBJ1-2; D is perhaps TRBD1 (5 bases). Germline CDR1 is SGHAT and CDR2 is FQNNGV. This CDR3 has 17 amino acids. V shed 1 base and J shed 4 bases, with 19 bases lying between them. The CDR3 region is CASSLGGLSGRIYGYTF. CDR3 coding DNA: TGTGCCAGCAGCTTAGGGGGGTTGTCGGGACGAATCTATGGCTACACCTTC.

The chain is built from TRBV12-3 or TRBV12-4 and TRBJ1-5; a possible D gene is TRBD1 (5 bases). The V gene lost 1 base and the J gene lost 0 bases, with 7 bases spanning the gap. The CDR3 totals 15 residues. The CDR3 loop is CASSLVGGSNQPQHF. Here the CDR3 DNA reads TGTGCCAGCAGTTTAGTCGGGGGTAGCAATCAGCCCCAGCATTTT.

At least ten counts were recorded for this clonotype. V gene TRBV27 combines with J gene TRBJ2-5; possibly TRBD1 or TRBD2 for D (6 bases each). CDR1 is MNHEY and CDR2 is SMNVEV in the germline V gene (reference sequence). Trimming took 4 bases from V and 1 from J, leaving 16 bases between them. This CDR3 is 16 amino acids long. CDR3 residues: CASSWGARGPQETQYF. The CDR3 DNA is TGTGCCAGCAGTTGGGGGGCAAGGGGACCCCAAGAGACCCAGTACTTC.

Concerning this clonotype itself: A read error may account for a junction end that differs from germline. The chain uses TRBV27 and TRBJ1-2; D gene ambiguous. The CDR3 covers 14 residues. The germline gives CDR1 MNHEY, CDR2 SMNVEV (reference sequence). The CDR3 DNA sequence: TGCGCCAGCAGCCAAGATGGCGCCCTCTATGGCTACACCTTC. Protein product: CASSQDGALYGYTF.

As to this clonotype: A much bigger clone sits one base away, suggesting this may be a read error. The V call is TRBV29-1, the J call TRBJ2-4, with 9 bases matching TRBD1. Losses at the gene ends were 6 bases for V and 3 bases for J; bases not matched to a gene: 6. The CDR3 is made up of 14 amino acids. Germline V gene data show CDR1 as SQVTM and CDR2 as ANQGSEA. The chain's CDR3 is CSVTDRGDKNIQYF. The CDR3 coding sequence is TGCAGCGTAACGGACAGGGGTGACAAAAACATTCAGTACTTC.

The genes are TRBV29-1 and TRBJ2-6, with D perhaps being TRBD1 or TRBD2 (5 bases each). V was pared by 6 bases and J by 0 bases, with 9 bases between. This CDR3 spans 14 amino acids. From germline, CDR1 is SQVTM and CDR2 ANQGSEA. The CDR3 DNA reads TGCAGCGTGTCAGGGAGCTCTGGGGCCAACGTCCTGACTTTC. Amino acids: CSVSGSSGANVLTF.

This chain connects TRBV14 to TRBJ2-7; possible D gene TRBD2, 6 bases. Germline V lookup: CDR1 SGHDN, CDR2 FVKESK. V dropped 4 bases and J dropped 3 bases, with 16 bases sitting between them. This CDR3 region has 15 residues. CDR3 protein: CASSLNPGTDYEQYF. DNA for the CDR3: TGTGCCAGCAGCCTGAATCCCGGGACTGACTACGAGCAGTACTTC.

The table lists this clonotype with a few counts. The chain links TRBV20-1 to TRBJ2-7, with D perhaps TRBD1 (6 bases). With 2 bases removed from V and 2 bases from J, the gap between germline ends came to 16 bases. This CDR3 region has 15 residues. Germline V gene sequence: CDR1 DFQATT, CDR2 SNEGSKA (reference sequence). In nucleotides, the CDR3 is TGCAGTGCTAGATACTGGGGGCAGAGTGCCTACGAGCAGTACTTC. Its protein product is CSARYWGQSAYEQYF.

This clonotype has only a few counts. A read error may account for a junction end that differs from germline. The chain uses TRBV7-7 and TRBJ2-5, with TRBD1 identical over 9 bases. From germline, CDR1 is SSHAT and CDR2 FNYEAQ (reference sequence). The CDR3 sequence is 16 residues long. DNA for the CDR3: TGTGCTAGCAGCCCTCCCGACAGGGGGTCTGAAGGGACCCAGTACTTC. Translated: CASSPPDRGSEGTQYF.

This clonotype was observed at least ten times. This sequence joins TRBV2 and TRBJ1-1, with D possibly TRBD1 on 6 matching bases. The CDR3 loop spans 16 amino acids. With 1 base removed from V and 7 bases from J, the gap between germline ends came to 19 bases. Germline values: CDR1 SNHLY, CDR2 FYNNEI. The CDR3 DNA reads as TGTGCCAGCAGTGAAGAGGCCTACGGGGGGCAGGTTGAAGCTTTCTTT. Translating gives CASSEEAYGGQVEAFF.

In its sample, this clonotype was seen many times. The chain links TRBV28 to TRBJ2-7; D perhaps matches TRBD2 (6 bases). V lost 9 bases and J 1 base, leaving 13 bases between the germline ends. CDR1 is MDHEN, CDR2 SYDVKM, per germline. The CDR3 has 13 amino acids. CDR3 bases: TGTGCCAGTAGGCTAGCGTATTCCTACGAGCAGTACTTC. Translated: CASRLAYSYEQYF. Full variable domain (missing parts from reference TRBV28 and TRBJ2-7): DVKVTQSSRYLVKRTGEKVFLECVQDMDHENMFWYRQDPGLGLRLIYFSYDVKMKEKGDIPEGYSVSREKKERFSLILESASTNQTSMYLCASRLAYSYEQYFGPGTRLTVT.

This clonotype was detected ten times or more. This chain uses TRBV6-1 with TRBJ1-1; D not certain. The V and J ends lost 2 bases and 8 bases respectively, with 12 bases between them. In germline, CDR1 is MNHNS, CDR2 SASEGT. This CDR3 contains 13 residues. Written as DNA, the CDR3 is TGTGCCAGCAGTGAACCGTCGGTTCGCGAAGCTTTCTTT. It specifies CASSEPSVREAFF.

This clonotype occurred many times. The J gene is TRBJ2-5, the V gene TRBV27; TRBD2 is a possible D gene (7 bases). V was cut by 5 bases and J by 4 bases, with 23 bases left in between. The CDR3 contains 17 residues. Germline-derived CDR1 and CDR2 are MNHEY and SMNVEV (reference sequence). DNA of the CDR3: TGTGCCAGCAGTAGCTCTTTTGGTCGGGGGGCCTCAGAGACCCAGTACTTC. This translates into CASSSSFGRGASETQYF.

The sample holds many counts of this clonotype. The V gene is TRBV11-2, the J gene TRBJ2-5; a possible D gene is TRBD1 (6 bases). The V gene lost 3 bases and the J gene lost 4 bases, with 15 bases spanning the gap. The CDR3 has 15 amino acids. Germline CDR1 reads SGHAT; CDR2 reads FQNNGV. In nucleotides, the CDR3 is TGTGCCAGCAGCTTCAGACGACAGGTTGGAGAGACCCAGTACTTC. As protein: CASSFRRQVGETQYF.

This clonotype appeared many times. The rearrangement joins TRBV27 to TRBJ2-7; D remains unclear. This CDR3 spans 14 amino acids. The germline CDR1 and CDR2 sequences are MNHEY and SMNVEV (reference sequence). V lost 8 bases and J 4 bases, leaving 18 bases between the germline ends. The CDR3 sequence is CASPNLVSQYEQYF. Written as DNA, the CDR3 is TGTGCCAGCCCCAACCTGGTCTCCCAGTACGAGCAGTACTTC.

Concerning this clonotype: This may stem from a read error, because a much larger clone lies one nucleotide away. V and J are TRBV12-3 or TRBV12-4 and TRBJ2-7, with TRBD1 matching over 8 bases. Unmatched junction bases numbered 10, after V lost 7 bases and J lost 2 bases. The CDR3 is made up of 15 amino acids. The CDR3 loop is CASNPGGQATYEQYF. CDR3 nucleotides: TGTGCCAGCAATCCAGGGGGACAGGCTACCTACGAGCAGTACTTC.

In its sample, this clonotype was seen a few times. The V and J genes are TRBV5-5 and TRBJ2-7, with 8 bases that match TRBD2. The CDR3 runs 20 residues. J was trimmed by 0 bases and V by 0 bases; bases with no gene match: 17. Germline-derived CDR1 and CDR2 are SGHKS and YYEKEE (reference sequence). The CDR3 DNA follows: TGTGCCAGCAGCTTGGGACCGGGACTAGTCAGTCTCGTCCGCTCCTACGAGCAGTACTTC. It yields the protein CASSLGPGLVSLVRSYEQYF.

Of note for this clonotype: Compared with germline, one end of the junction differs, possibly owing to a read error. CDR3 nucleotides: TGTGCCAGCACCGTAGGAGGAACCGGGGAGCTGTTTTTT. Amino acid sequence: CASTVGGTGELFF. This chain connects TRBV9 to TRBJ2-2; possible D gene TRBD2, 5 bases. Germline V gives CDR1 SGDLS, CDR2 YYNGEE. There are 13 residues in the CDR3. Filled out from reference TRBV9 and TRBJ2-2, the complete variable domain reads DSGVTQTPKHLITATGQRVTLRCSPRSGDLSVYWYQQSLDQGLQFLIQYYNGEERAKGNILERFSAQQFPDLHSELNLSSLELGDSALYFCASTVGGTGELFFGEGSRLTVL.

This clonotype has a count of ten or more. The chain is built from TRBV6-1 and TRBJ2-7, with D perhaps matching TRBD2 (6 bases). The germline CDR1 and CDR2 sequences are MNHNS and SASEGT. CDR3 size: 13 residues. The V end was cut by 6 bases, the J end by 2 bases, with 11 bases between. CDR3: CASRGDFAYEQYF. In DNA form, the CDR3 reads TGTGCCAGCAGAGGGGACTTCGCCTACGAGCAGTACTTC.

This clonotype has at least ten counts. The chain uses TRBV7-9 and TRBJ1-4; no clear D. V was pared by 0 bases and J by 5 bases, with 7 bases between. Germline CDR1 reads SEHNR; CDR2 reads FQNEAQ (reference sequence). The CDR3 is made up of 14 amino acids. The CDR3 spells CASSLAQQNEKLFF. The CDR3 DNA sequence: TGTGCCAGCAGCTTAGCACAGCAGAATGAAAAACTGTTTTTT.